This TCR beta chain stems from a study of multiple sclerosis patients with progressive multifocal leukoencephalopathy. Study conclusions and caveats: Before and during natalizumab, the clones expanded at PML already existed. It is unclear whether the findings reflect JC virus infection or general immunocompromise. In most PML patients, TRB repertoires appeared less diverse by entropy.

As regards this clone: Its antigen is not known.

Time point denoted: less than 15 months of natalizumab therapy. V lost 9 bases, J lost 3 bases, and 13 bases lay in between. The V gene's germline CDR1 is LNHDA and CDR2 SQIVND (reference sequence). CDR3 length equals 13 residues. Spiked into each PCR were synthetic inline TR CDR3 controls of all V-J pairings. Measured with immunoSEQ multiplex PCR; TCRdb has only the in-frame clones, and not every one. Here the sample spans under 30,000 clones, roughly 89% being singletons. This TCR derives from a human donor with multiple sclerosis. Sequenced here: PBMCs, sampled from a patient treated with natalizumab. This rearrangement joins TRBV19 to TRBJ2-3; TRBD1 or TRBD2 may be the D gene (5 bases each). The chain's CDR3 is CARHRGETDTQYF. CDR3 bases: TGTGCCAGGCACCGAGGGGAGACAGATACGCAGTATTTT.